A selection of T cell receptor beta chains follows, all from one sample in a study of blood T cell repertoires in COVID-19. Clones were sequenced by immunoSEQ multiplex PCR, and TCRdb holds only the in-frame ones, with some missing. This sample has about 240,000 clones, with around 86% found just once. The sample was peripheral blood. Receptors were obtained from a man aged 80 or over with acute or convalescent COVID-19. The CDR3 runs from the conserved cysteine through the conserved F or W. The D gene is left open where the match is weak. Size values are once, few and many counts, or a class for expanded clones, and some rows have none.

j_gene | v_gene | d_gene | abundance | CDR3nt | CDR3aa
TRBJ2-7 | TRBV27 | - | - | TGTGCCAGCAGTTCCGGTAGGGGCTTCCACTACGAGCAGTACTTC | CASSSGRGFHYEQYF
TRBJ2-5 | TRBV18 | - | - | TGTGCCAGCTCACCAAGAGGCGGCGGGGGCGGAGAGACCCAGTACTTC | CASSPRGGGGGETQYF
TRBJ1-1 | TRBV7-9 | - | - | TGTGCCAGCAGCGCTAGGGGGGGGCGATTGGGCACTGAAGCTTTCTTT | CASSARGGRLGTEAFF
TRBJ1-1 | TRBV28 | - | - | TGTGCCAGCAGTTTGTTTGGCGGGAACACTGAAGCTTTCTTT | CASSLFGGNTEAFF
TRBJ2-1 | TRBV15 | - | - | TGTGCCACCGATACAGGGTTTGTTAATGAGCAGTTCTTC | CATDTGFVNEQFF
TRBJ1-3 | TRBV5-1 | - | - | TGCGCCAGCAGGGACTGGAGCTCTGGAAACACCATATATTTT | CASRDWSSGNTIYF
TRBJ2-5 | TRBV5-1 | - | - | TGCGCCAGCAGCTTGTTCCATGGGGGCTGGGAGACCCAGTACTTC | CASSLFHGGWETQYF
TRBJ1-2 | TRBV19 | - | - | TGTGCCAGTAGTATGAACAGGGACTATGGCTACACCTTC | CASSMNRDYGYTF
TRBJ2-6 | TRBV2 | - | once | TGTGCCAGCAGTGAAGCGAGGAGCTCTGGGGCCAACGTCCTGACTTTC | CASSEARSSGANVLTF
TRBJ1-5 | TRBV7-2 | - | - | TGTGCCAGCAGCCCCGGGGGTGTCCGGGGCAATCAGCCCCAGCATTTT | CASSPGGVRGNQPQHF
TRBJ1-2 | TRBV2 | - | few | TGTGCCAGCAGCCCCCAGGGGAGCTATGGCTACACCTTC | CASSPQGSYGYTF
TRBJ2-3 | TRBV7-9 | TRBD1 | - | TGTGCCAGCAGGGCGGTCACAGGGGGCGCAGATACGCAGTATTTT | CASRAVTGGADTQYF
TRBJ1-2 | TRBV2 | - | - | TGTGCCAGCAGTGCCCGAGGTGCTATGGGCTACACCTTC | CASSARGAMGYTF
TRBJ1-6 | TRBV7-6 | TRBD1 | - | TGTGCCAGCAGCGATACCGGGACAGGGGGTTCACCCCTCCACTTT | CASSDTGTGGSPLHF
TRBJ2-7 | TRBV27 | - | - | TGTGCCAGCAGTTTCAGGGGTCGTGGCTCCGAGCAGTACTTC | CASSFRGRGSEQYF